Below are 2 T cell receptor beta chains sequenced from a single sample in a study of T cell clones after liver transplantation (dated by TCRdb to between 2017 and 2020). The library relied on the immunoSEQ multiplex PCR assay. What TCRdb holds here is the immuneACCESS table cut down to in-frame rearrangements. Part of the clones is not present; checked against another copy, under half of the missing clones reflect an unresolved V gene, and the others are unexplained. The sample data list 50,000 to 60,000 clones, and under 85% of these were observed just once. More than 7.5% of the sample belongs to the ten largest clones. The sample was CD4+ T cells from blood, taken at the 22-month timepoint. All receptors come from a human patient who received a liver transplant. After a transplant, some T cells may be of graft donor origin.

The chain joins TRBV7-9 to TRBJ1-4; D remains ambiguous. V was cut by 4 bases and J by 1 base, with 4 bases left in between. Looked up from germline, CDR1 is SEHNR and CDR2 is FQNEAQ (reference sequence). CDR3 length: 13 amino acids. The CDR3 region has the DNA TGTGCCAGCAGCTCCGGAACTAATGAAAAACTGTTTTTT. Translated: CASSSGTNEKLFF.

The chain combines TRBV4-1 with TRBJ2-7; 9 bases map to TRBD1. The CDR3 covers 16 residues. V dropped 4 bases and J dropped 6; count of bases not matched to a gene: 13. CDR1 and CDR2 from the germline V gene are MGHRA and YSYEKL. The CDR3, as DNA: TGCGCCAGCAGCCCCCAAGTGGGGACAGGGCAGGGCGAGCAGTACTTC. Its translation: CASSPQVGTGQGEQYF.